The sequence of this TCR beta chain was determined in a study of T cell repertoires in cytomegalovirus infection. Notes on this clonotype: Its antigen remains unknown.

TCRdb reanalysed the reads using MiXCR and keeps one entry per CDR3 protein. The profile shows 700,000 to 900,000 distinct CDR3 sequences, 25% to 30% of them singletons. This TCR was sampled from a human donor in good health (CMV status not recorded). Some clones in this sample may be carry-over from other donors' samples. The sequences come from cultured CD8+ T cells from PBMCs, collected from culture after CMV antigen stimulation.

The CDR3 nucleotides read TGTGCCACCTCAGGGTCGTTTGGCTACACCTTC. Translating it yields CATSGSFGYTF. The chain employs TRBV2 and TRBJ1-2; a weak D match, TRBD1 (5 bases). Deletions cut 10 bases from V and 7 bases from J, with 13 bases between. Germline CDR1 reads SNHLY; CDR2 reads FYNNEI. The CDR3 contains 11 residues.